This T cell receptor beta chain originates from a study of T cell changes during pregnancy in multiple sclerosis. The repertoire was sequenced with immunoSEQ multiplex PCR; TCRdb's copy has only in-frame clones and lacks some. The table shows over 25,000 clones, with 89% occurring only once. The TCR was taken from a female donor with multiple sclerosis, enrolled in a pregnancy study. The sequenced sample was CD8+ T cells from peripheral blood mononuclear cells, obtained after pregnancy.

CDR3 amino acids: CASSQSGAGPVNTEAFF. As DNA, the CDR3 is TGTGCCAGCAGCCAATCTGGGGCAGGTCCCGTGAACACTGAAGCTTTCTTT. This rearrangement joins TRBV16 to TRBJ1-1; TRBD1 might be the D (5 bases). CDR1 and CDR2 from the germline V gene are KGHSY and FQNENV. Between the trimmed V and J ends, which lost 0 bases and 0 bases, there was a span of 14 bases. The CDR3 has 17 residues.